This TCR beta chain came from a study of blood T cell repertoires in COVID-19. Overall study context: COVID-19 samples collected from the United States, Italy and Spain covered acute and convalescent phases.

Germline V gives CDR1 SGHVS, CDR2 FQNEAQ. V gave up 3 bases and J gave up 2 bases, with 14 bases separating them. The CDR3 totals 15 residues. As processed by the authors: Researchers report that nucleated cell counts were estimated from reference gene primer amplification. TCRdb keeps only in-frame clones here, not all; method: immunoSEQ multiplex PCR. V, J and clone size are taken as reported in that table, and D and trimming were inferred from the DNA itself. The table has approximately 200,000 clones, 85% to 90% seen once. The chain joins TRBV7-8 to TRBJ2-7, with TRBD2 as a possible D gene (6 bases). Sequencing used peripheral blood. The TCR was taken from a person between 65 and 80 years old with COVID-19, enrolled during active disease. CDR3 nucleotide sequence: TGTGCCAGCAGCTTCTCGGGAGCCGGGACCTACGAGCAGTACTTC. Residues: CASSFSGAGTYEQYF.